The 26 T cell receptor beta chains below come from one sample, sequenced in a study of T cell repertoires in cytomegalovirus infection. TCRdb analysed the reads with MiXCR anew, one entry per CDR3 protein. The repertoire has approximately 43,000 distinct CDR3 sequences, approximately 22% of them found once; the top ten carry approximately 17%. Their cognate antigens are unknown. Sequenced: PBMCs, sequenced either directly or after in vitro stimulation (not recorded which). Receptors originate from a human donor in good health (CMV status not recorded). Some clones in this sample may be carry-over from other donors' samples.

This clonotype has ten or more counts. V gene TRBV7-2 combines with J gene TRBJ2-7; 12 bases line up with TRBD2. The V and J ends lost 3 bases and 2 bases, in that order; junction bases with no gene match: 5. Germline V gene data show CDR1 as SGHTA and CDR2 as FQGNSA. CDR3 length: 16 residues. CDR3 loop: CASSLPGLAGPYEQYF. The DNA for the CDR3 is TGTGCCAGCAGCTTGCCCGGACTAGCGGGACCCTACGAGCAGTACTTC. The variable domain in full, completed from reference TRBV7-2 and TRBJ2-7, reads GAGVSQSPSNKVTEKGKDVELRCDPISGHTALYWYRQSLGQGLEFLIYFQGNSAPDKSGLPSDRFSAERTGGSVSTLTIQRTQQEDSAVYLCASSLPGLAGPYEQYFGPGTRLTVT.

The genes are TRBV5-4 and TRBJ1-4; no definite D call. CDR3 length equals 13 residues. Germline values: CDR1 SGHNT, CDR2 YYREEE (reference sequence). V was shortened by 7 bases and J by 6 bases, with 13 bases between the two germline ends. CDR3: CASHHWRDEKLFF. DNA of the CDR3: TGTGCCAGCCATCATTGGCGGGATGAAAAACTGTTTTTT.

The DNA for the CDR3 is TGCAGTGCTCTTCAGACAAATCCCCACGAGCAGTACTTC. Encoded protein: CSALQTNPHEQYF. The rearrangement joins TRBV20-1 to TRBJ2-7, with D unclear. The CDR3 consists of 13 residues. CDR1 is DFQATT and CDR2 is SNEGSKA in the germline V gene (reference sequence). With 5 bases removed from V and 5 bases from J, the gap between germline ends came to 16 bases.

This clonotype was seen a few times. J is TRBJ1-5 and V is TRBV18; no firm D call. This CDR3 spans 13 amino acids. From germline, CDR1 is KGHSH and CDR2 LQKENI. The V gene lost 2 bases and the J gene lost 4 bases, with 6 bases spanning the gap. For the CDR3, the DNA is TGTGCCAGCTCACCAGAGGGAAATCAGCCCCAGCATTTT. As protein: CASSPEGNQPQHF.

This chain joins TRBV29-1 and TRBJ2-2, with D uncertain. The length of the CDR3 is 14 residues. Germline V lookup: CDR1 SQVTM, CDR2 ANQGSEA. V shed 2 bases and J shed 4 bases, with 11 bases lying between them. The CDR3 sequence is CSVELTMGTGELFF. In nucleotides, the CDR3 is TGCAGCGTTGAACTCACGATGGGCACCGGGGAGCTGTTTTTT.

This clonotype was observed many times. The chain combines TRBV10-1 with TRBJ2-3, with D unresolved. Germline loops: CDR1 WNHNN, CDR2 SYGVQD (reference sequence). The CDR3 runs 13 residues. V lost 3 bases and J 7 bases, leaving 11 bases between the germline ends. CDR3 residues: CASSEGSRYTQYF. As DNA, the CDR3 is TGCGCCAGCAGTGAAGGCAGCCGGTATACGCAGTATTTT.

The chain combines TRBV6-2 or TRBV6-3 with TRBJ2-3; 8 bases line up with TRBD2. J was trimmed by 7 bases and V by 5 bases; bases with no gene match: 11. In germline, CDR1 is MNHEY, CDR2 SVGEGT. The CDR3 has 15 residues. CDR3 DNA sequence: TGTGCCAGCAGTCCTGCCGGGAGGGCCGAAAATACGCAGTATTTT. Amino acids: CASSPAGRAENTQYF.

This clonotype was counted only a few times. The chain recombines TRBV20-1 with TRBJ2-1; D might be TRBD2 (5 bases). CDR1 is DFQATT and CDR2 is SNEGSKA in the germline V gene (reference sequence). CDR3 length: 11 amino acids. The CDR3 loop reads CRAGSYNEQFF. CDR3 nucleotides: TGCAGGGCGGGCTCCTACAATGAGCAGTTCTTC.

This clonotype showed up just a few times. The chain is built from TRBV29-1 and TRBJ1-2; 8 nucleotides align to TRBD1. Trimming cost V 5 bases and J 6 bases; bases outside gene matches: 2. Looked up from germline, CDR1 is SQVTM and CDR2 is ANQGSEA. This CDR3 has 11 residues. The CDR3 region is CSVLQGDGYTF. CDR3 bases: TGCAGCGTTCTACAGGGGGATGGCTACACCTTC.

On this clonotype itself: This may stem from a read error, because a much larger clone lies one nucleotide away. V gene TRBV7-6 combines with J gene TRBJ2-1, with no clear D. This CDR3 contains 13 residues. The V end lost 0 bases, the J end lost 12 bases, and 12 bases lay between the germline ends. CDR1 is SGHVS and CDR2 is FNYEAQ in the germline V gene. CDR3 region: CASSLAGRKGQFF. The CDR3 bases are TGTGCCAGCAGCTTAGCTGGGCGCAAAGGGCAGTTCTTC. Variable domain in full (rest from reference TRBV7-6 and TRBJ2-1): GAGVSQSPRYKVTKRGQDVALRCDPISGHVSLYWYRQALGQGPEFLTYFNYEAQQDKSGLPNDRFSAERPEGSISTLTIQRTEQRDSAMYRCASSLAGRKGQFFGPGTRLTVL.

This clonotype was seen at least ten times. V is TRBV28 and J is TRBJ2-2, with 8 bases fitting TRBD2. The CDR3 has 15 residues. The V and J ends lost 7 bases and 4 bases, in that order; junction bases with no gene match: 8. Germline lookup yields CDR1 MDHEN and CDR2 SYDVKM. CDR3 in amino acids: CASIRSGAGTGELFF. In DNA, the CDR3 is TGTGCCAGCATTCGTAGCGGGGCGGGCACCGGGGAGCTGTTTTTT.

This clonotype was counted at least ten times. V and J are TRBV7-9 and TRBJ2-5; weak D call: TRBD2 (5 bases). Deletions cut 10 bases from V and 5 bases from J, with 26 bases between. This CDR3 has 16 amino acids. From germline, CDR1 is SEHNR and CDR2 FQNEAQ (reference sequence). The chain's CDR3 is CATRGGSLHAMETQYF. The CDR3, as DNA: TGTGCCACCCGTGGCGGGTCTCTCCATGCAATGGAGACCCAGTACTTC. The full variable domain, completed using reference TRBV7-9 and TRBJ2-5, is DTGVSQNPRHKITKRGQNVTFRCDPISEHNRLYWYRQTLGQGPEFLTYFQNEAQLEKSRLLSDRFSAERPKGSFSTLEIQRTEQGDSAMYLCATRGGSLHAMETQYFGPGTRLLVL.

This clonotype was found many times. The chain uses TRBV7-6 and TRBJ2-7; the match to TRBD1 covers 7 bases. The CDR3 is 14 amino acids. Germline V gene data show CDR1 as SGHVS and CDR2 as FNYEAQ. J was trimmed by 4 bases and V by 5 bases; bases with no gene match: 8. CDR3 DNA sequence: TGTGCCAGCAGCAAAGGGGCAGGGGGTTACGAGCAGTACTTC. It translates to CASSKGAGGYEQYF.

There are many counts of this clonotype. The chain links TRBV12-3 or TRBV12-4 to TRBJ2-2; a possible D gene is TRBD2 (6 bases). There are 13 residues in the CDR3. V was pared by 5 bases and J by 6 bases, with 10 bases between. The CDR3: CASSVGLSGELFF. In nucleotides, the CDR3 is TGTGCCAGCAGTGTGGGACTCTCCGGGGAGCTGTTTTTT.

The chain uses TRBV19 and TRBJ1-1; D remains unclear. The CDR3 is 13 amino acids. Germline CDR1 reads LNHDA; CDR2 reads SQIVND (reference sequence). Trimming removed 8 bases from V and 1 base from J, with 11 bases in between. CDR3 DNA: TGTGCCAGTTGCAAGCAGTGGAACACTGAAGCTTTCTTT. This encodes CASCKQWNTEAFF. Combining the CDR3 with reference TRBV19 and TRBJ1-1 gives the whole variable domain DGGITQSPKYLFRKEGQNVTLSCEQNLNHDAMYWYRQDPGQGLRLIYYSQIVNDFQKGDIAEGYSVSREKKESFPLTVTSAQKNPTAFYLCASCKQWNTEAFFGQGTRLTVV.

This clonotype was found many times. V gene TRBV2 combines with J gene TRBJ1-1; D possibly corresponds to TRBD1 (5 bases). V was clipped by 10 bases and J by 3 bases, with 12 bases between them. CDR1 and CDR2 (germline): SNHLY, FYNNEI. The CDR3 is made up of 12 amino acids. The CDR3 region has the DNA TGTGCCAACTCGGGACCGCACACTGAAGCTTTCTTT. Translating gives CANSGPHTEAFF.

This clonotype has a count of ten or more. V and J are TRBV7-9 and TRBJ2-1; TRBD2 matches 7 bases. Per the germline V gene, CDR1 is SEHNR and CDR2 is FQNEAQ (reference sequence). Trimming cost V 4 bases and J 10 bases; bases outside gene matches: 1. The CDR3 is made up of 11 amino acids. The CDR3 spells CASSWREEQFF. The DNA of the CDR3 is TGTGCCAGCAGCTGGCGGGAGGAGCAGTTCTTC.

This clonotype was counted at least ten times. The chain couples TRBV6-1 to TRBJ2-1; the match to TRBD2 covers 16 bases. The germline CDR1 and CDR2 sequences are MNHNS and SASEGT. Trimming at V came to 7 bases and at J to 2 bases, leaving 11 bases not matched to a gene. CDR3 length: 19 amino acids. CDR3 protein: CASTFYGTSGRAPYNEQFF. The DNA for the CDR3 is TGTGCCAGCACCTTCTACGGGACTAGCGGGAGGGCCCCCTACAATGAGCAGTTCTTC.

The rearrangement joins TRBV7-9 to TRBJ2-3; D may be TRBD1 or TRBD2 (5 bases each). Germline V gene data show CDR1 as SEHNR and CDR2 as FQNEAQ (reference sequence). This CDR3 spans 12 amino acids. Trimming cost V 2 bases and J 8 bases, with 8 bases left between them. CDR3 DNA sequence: TGTGCCAGCAGCTTACCGAGGGGTACGCAGTATTTT. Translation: CASSLPRGTQYF.

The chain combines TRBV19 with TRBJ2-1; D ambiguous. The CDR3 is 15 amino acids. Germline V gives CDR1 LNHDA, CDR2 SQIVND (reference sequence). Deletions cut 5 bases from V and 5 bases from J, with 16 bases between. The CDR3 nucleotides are TGTGCCAGTAGTGGTCCAGGATTTTTGAACAATGAGCAGTTCTTC. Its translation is CASSGPGFLNNEQFF.

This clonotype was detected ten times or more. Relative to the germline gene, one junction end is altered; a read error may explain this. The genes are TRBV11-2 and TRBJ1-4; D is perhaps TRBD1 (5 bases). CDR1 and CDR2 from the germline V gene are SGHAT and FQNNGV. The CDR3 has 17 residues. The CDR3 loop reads CASSLDIWGKTKEKLFF. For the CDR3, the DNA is TGTGCCAGCAGCTTAGATATTTGGGGGAAGACTAAAGAAAAACTGTTTTTT. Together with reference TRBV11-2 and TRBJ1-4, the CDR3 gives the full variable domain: EAGVAQSPRYKIIEKRQSVAFWCNPISGHATLYWYQQILGQGPKLLIQFQNNGVVDDSQLPKDRFSAERLKGVDSTLKIQPAKLEDSAVYLCASSLDIWGKTKEKLFFGSGTQLSVL.

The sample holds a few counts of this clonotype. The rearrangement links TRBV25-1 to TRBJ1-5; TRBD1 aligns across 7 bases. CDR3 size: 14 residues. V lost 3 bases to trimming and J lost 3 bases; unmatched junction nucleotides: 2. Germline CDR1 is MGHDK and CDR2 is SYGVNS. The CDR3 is CASSDGQDNQPQHF. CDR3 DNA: TGTGCCAGCAGTGATGGACAGGACAATCAGCCCCAGCATTTT.

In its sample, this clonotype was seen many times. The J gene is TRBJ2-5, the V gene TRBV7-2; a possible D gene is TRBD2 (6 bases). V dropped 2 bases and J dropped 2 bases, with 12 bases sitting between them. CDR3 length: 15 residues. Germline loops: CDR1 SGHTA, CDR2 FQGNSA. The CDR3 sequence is CASSLSGTPQETQYF. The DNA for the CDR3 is TGTGCCAGCAGCTTATCAGGGACTCCACAAGAGACCCAGTACTTC. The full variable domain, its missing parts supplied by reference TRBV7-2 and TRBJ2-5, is GAGVSQSPSNKVTEKGKDVELRCDPISGHTALYWYRQSLGQGLEFLIYFQGNSAPDKSGLPSDRFSAERTGGSVSTLTIQRTQQEDSAVYLCASSLSGTPQETQYFGPGTRLLVL.

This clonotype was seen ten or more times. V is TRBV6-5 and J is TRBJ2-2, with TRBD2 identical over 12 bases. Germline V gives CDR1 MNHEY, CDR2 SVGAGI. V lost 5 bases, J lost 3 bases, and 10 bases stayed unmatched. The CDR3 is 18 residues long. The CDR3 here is CASSTLAGGPGDTGELFF. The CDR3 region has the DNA TGTGCCAGCAGTACCCTAGCGGGAGGGCCCGGGGACACCGGGGAGCTGTTTTTT.

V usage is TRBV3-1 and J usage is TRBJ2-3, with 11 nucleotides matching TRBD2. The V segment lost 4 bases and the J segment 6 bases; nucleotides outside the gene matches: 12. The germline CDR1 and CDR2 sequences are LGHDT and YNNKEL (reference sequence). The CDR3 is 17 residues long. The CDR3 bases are TGTGCCAGCAGCCCGTACCTAGCGGGAGGCCCCGGGGATACGCAGTATTTT. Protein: CASSPYLAGGPGDTQYF.

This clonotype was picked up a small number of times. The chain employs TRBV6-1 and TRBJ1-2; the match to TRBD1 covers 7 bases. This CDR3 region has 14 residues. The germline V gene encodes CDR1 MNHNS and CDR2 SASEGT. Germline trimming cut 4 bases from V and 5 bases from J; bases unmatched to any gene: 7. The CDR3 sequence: CASSAGQALYGYTF. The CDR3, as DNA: TGTGCCAGCAGTGCAGGACAGGCCTTATATGGCTACACCTTC.